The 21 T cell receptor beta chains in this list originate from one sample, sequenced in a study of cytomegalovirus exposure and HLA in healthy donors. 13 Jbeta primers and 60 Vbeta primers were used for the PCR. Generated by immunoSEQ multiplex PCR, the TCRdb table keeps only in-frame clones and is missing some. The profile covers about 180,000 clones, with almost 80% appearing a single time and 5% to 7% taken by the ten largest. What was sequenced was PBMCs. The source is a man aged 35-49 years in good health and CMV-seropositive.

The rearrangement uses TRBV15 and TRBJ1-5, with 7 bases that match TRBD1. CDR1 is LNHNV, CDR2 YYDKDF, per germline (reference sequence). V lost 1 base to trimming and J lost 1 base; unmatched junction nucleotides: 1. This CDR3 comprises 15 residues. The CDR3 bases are TGTGCCACCAGCAGAGCGGGACAGAGCAATCAGCCCCAGCATTTT. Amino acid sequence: CATSRAGQSNQPQHF.

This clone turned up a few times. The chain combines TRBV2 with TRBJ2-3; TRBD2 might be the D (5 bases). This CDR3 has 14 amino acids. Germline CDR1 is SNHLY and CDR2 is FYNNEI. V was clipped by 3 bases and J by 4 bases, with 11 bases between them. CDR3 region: CASSDRGVADTQYF. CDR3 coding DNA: TGTGCCAGCAGTGATCGGGGAGTGGCAGATACGCAGTATTTT.

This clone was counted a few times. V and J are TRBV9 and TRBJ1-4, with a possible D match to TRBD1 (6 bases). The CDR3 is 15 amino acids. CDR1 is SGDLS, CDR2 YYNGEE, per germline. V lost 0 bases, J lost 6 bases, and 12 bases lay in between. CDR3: CASSVAGGAYEKLFF. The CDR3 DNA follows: TGTGCCAGCAGCGTAGCTGGGGGGGCTTATGAAAAACTGTTTTTT.

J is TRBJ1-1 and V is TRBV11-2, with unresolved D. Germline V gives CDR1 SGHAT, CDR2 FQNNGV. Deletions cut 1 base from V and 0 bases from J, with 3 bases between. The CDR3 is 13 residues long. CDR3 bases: TGTGCCAGCAGCTTAGCAGTGAACACTGAAGCTTTCTTT. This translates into CASSLAVNTEAFF.

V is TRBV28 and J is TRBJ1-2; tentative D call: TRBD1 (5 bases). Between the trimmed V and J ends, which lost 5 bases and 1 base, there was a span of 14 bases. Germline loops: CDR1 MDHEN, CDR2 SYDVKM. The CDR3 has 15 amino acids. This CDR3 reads CASSAGGLFNYGYTF. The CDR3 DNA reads TGTGCCAGCAGTGCCGGGGGTTTATTTAACTATGGCTACACCTTC.

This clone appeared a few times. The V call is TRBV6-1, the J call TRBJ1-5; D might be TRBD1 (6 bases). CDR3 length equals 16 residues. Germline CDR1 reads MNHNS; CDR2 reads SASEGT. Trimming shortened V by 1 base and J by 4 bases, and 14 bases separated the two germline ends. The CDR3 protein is CASSEGEGVGNQPQHF. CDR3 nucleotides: TGTGCCAGCAGTGAAGGAGAGGGGGTGGGGAATCAGCCCCAGCATTTT.

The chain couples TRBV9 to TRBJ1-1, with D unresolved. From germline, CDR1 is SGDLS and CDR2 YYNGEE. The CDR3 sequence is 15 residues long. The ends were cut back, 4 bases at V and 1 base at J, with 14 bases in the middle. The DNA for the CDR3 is TGTGCCAGCAGCCAGAGACCGACGGGGAACACTGAAGCTTTCTTT. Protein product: CASSQRPTGNTEAFF.

The CDR3 protein is CASSLDRGRTNEKLFF. Written as DNA, the CDR3 is TGTGCCAGCAGTTTAGACAGGGGAAGGACTAATGAAAAACTGTTTTTT. The chain has TRBV28 and TRBJ1-4, with 8 bases fitting TRBD1. V was pared by 2 bases and J by 2 bases, with 4 bases of the junction left unmatched. This CDR3 has 16 amino acids. The germline V gene encodes CDR1 MDHEN and CDR2 SYDVKM.

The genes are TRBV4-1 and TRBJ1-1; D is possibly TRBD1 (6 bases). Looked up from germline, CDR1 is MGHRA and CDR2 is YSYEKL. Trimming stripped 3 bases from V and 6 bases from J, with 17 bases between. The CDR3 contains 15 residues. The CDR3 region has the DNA TGCGCCAGCAGCCACTATAGGAGCAGGGGCGCTGAAGCTTTCTTT. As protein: CASSHYRSRGAEAFF.

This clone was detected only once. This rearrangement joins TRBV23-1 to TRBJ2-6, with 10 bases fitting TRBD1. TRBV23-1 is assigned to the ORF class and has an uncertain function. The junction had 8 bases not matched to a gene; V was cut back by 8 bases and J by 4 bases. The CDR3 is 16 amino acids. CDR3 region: CASRDRGQAGANVLTF. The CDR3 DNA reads TGCGCCAGCCGGGACAGGGGCCAGGCCGGGGCCAACGTCCTGACTTTC.

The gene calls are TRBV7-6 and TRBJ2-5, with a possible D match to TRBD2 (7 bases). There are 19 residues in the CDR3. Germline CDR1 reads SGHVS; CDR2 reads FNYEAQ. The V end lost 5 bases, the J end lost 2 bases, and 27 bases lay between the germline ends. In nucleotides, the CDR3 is TGTGCCAGCAGCCACCCCCCCCCTAGGGGGAGCGGGGCTCAAGAGACCCAGTACTTC. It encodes CASSHPPPRGSGAQETQYF.

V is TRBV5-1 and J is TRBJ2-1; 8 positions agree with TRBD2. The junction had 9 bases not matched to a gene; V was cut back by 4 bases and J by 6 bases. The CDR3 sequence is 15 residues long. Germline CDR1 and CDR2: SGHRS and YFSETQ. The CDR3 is CASSPTTGLANEQFF. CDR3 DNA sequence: TGCGCCAGCAGCCCTACGACCGGACTAGCCAATGAGCAGTTCTTC.

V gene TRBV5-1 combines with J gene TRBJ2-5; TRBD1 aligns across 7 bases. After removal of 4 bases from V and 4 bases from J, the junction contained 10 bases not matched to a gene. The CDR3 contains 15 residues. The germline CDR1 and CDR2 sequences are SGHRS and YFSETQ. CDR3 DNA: TGCGCCAGCAGCCCCTTTTTGACAGGGAGAGAGACCCAGTACTTC. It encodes CASSPFLTGRETQYF. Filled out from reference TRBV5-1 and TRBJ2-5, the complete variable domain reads KAGVTQTPRYLIKTRGQQVTLSCSPISGHRSVSWYQQTPGQGLQFLFEYFSETQRNKGNFPGRFSGRQFSNSRSEMNVSTLELGDSALYLCASSPFLTGRETQYFGPGTRLLVL.

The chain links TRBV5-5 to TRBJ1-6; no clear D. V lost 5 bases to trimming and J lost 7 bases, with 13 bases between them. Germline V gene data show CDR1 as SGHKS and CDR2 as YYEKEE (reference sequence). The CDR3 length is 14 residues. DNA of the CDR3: TGTGCCAGCAGACACGGGATCGAGAATTCACCCCTCCACTTT. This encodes CASRHGIENSPLHF.

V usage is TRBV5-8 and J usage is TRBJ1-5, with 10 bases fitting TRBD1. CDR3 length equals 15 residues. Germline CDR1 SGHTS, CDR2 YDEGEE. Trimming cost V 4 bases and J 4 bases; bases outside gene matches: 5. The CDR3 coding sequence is TGTGCCAGCAGCACTGGGACAGGGGCAAATCAGCCCCAGCATTTT. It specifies CASSTGTGANQPQHF.

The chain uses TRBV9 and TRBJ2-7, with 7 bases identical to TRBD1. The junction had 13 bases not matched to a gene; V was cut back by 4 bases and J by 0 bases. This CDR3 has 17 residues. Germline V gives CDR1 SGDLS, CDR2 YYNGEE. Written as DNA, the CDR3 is TGTGCCAGCAGCCGAGGGGCCGGGACAGAGCCCTCCTACGAGCAGTACTTC. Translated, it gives CASSRGAGTEPSYEQYF. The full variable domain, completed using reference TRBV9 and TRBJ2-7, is DSGVTQTPKHLITATGQRVTLRCSPRSGDLSVYWYQQSLDQGLQFLIQYYNGEERAKGNILERFSAQQFPDLHSELNLSSLELGDSALYFCASSRGAGTEPSYEQYFGPGTRLTVT.

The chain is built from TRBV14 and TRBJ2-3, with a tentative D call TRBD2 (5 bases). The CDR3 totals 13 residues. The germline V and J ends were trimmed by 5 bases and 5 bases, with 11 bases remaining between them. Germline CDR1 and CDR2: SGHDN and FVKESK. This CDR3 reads CASSEGWEDTQYF. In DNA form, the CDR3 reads TGTGCCAGCAGCGAGGGTTGGGAAGATACGCAGTATTTT. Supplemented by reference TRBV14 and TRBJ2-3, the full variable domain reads EAGVTQFPSHSVIEKGQTVTLRCDPISGHDNLYWYRRVMGKEIKFLLHFVKESKQDESGMPNNRFLAERTGGTYSTLKVQPAELEDSGVYFCASSEGWEDTQYFGPGTRLTVL.

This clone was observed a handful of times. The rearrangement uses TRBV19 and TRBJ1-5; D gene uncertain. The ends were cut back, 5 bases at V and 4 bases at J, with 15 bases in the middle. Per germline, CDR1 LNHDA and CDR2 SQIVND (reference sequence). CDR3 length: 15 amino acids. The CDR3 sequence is CASSPRTGENQPQHF. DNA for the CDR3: TGTGCCAGTAGTCCCCGGACTGGAGAAAATCAGCCCCAGCATTTT.

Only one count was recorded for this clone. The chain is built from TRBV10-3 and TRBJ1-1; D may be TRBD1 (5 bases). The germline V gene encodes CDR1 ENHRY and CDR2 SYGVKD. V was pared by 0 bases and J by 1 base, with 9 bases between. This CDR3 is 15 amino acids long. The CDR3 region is CAISESTGRNTEAFF. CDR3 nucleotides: TGTGCCATCAGTGAGTCTACAGGCAGGAACACTGAAGCTTTCTTT.

Written as DNA, the CDR3 is TGTGCCAGCAGCAAAGGCAGGGGCGGACAGCCCCAGCATTTT. It specifies CASSKGRGGQPQHF. The rearrangement joins TRBV21-1 to TRBJ1-5; the D call of TRBD1 is as the table states it, not checked on the DNA. TRBV21-1 is a pseudogene segment. The CDR3 contains 14 residues.

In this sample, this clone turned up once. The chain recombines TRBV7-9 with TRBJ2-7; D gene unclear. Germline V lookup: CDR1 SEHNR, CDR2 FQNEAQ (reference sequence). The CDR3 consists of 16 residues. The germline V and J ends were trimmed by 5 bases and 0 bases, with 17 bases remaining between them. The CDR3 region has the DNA TGTGCCAGCAGCCCTCTCGGAGACGGTAGCTCCTACGAGCAGTACTTC. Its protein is CASSPLGDGSSYEQYF.